This TCR beta chain appears in the sequencing data of a study of CD8+ T cells in alopecia areata. At the level of the study: Skin from 6-12-month-old C3H/HeJ graft donors with spontaneous alopecia went to approximately 6-11-week-old female C3H/HeJ mice.

The CDR3 consists of 13 residues. From germline, CDR1 is NNHDY and CDR2 SYVADS. Study observations and caveats: Researchers report lesional scalp, most notably alopecia totalis/universalis, outstripped normal scalp in clonality. Sharing of TCR sequences between patients (possibly for HLA-related reasons) was less clear than in mice.

About this clone: What it recognizes is unknown. Gene names follow the mouse nomenclature. The read terminates 4 residues before the CDR3 end, so the remaining end is supplied by the germline J gene.

The sequencing template was cDNA reverse transcribed from extracted RNA. Clones were read by immunoSEQ multiplex PCR, and TCRdb kept only the in-frame ones, dropping some. The sample holds some 110,000 clones, and no clone turns up only once. This receptor was taken from a C3H/HeJ mouse with alopecia areata. Strain MHC haplotype: H2-k. The chain is built from TRBV13-3 and TRBJ2-4, with D perhaps TRBD1 (6 bases). Sequenced material: lesional skin. CDR3 loop: CASTGTKANTLYF. The DNA read from the CDR3 is TGTGCCAGCACGGGGACAAAGGCAAAC.